Below, 23 T cell receptor beta chains from the same sample are listed, as sequenced in a study of T cell responses to AZD1222 COVID-19 vaccine. The method was immunoSEQ multiplex PCR; TCRdb's version includes in-frame clones alone and lacks a portion of them. The sample includes approximately 110,000 clones, around 90% seen only once; the top ten take 2% to 2.5%. The sequencing here drew on peripheral blood, taken 28 days after the second AZD1222 dose. These TCRs come from an adult who received the AZD1222 COVID-19 vaccine.

The chain employs TRBV2 and TRBJ1-5, with 7 bases lining up with TRBD1. The J segment lost 2 bases and the V segment lost 5 bases, leaving 6 bases of the junction unmatched. The CDR3 sequence is 15 residues long. Germline V gene data show CDR1 as SNHLY and CDR2 as FYNNEI. CDR3 DNA: TGTGCCAGCAGTCAACAGGGGTGGGGCAATCAGCCCCAGCATTTT. It is translated as CASSQQGWGNQPQHF. The full variable domain, in which reference TRBV2 and TRBJ1-5 provide the parts outside the CDR3, is EPEVTQTPSHQVTQMGQEVILRCVPISNHLYFYWYRQILGQKVEFLVSFYNNEISEKSEIFDDQFSVERPDGSNFTLKIRSTKLEDSAMYFCASSQQGWGNQPQHFGDGTRLSIL.

This clone was picked up a small number of times. The rearrangement joins TRBV24-1 to TRBJ1-4; 8 bases map to TRBD1. Germline trimming cut 11 bases from V and 4 bases from J; bases unmatched to any gene: 5. The CDR3 contains 13 residues. Germline CDR1 KGHDR, CDR2 SFDVKD. The CDR3 bases are TGTGCCATTCAGGACAGGGTTAATGAAAAACTGTTTTTT. Its translation: CAIQDRVNEKLFF.

The chain uses TRBV2 and TRBJ2-2, with TRBD2 identical over 8 bases. Per germline, CDR1 SNHLY and CDR2 FYNNEI. The CDR3 totals 15 residues. Trimming cost V 6 bases and J 6 bases; bases outside gene matches: 9. Here the CDR3 DNA reads TGTGCCAGCAGCCCGGGACTAGTACTGCCCGGGGAGCTGTTTTTT. Translated: CASSPGLVLPGELFF.

The chain joins TRBV10-3 to TRBJ1-2; D remains ambiguous. V dropped 3 bases and J dropped 0 bases, with 14 bases sitting between them. Germline lookup yields CDR1 ENHRY and CDR2 SYGVKD. This CDR3 is 16 amino acids long. The CDR3 here is CAISDLDISSNYGYTF. The CDR3 bases are TGTGCCATCAGTGACCTAGACATTTCTTCTAACTATGGCTACACCTTC.

This chain connects TRBV5-6 to TRBJ2-7; 8 positions match TRBD1. There are 15 residues in the CDR3. V was pared by 2 bases and J by 5 bases, with 9 bases of the junction left unmatched. CDR1 SGHDT and CDR2 YYEEEE come from the germline V gene. The CDR3 DNA is TGTGCCAGCAGCTTACAAGGACAGGGACTTAACGAGCAGTACTTC. Translation gives CASSLQGQGLNEQYF.

This sequence joins TRBV4-1 and TRBJ1-5; no firm D call. The germline V gene has CDR1 MGHRA and CDR2 YSYEKL. Trimming shortened V by 2 bases and J by 0 bases, and 17 bases separated the two germline ends. The CDR3 is 18 residues long. CDR3 DNA: TGCGCCAGCAGCCAATTAGACCTGGTGCCTTCTAGCAATCAGCCCCAGCATTTT. It yields the protein CASSQLDLVPSSNQPQHF.

V is TRBV18 and J is TRBJ2-7, with 7 bases matching TRBD1. This CDR3 has 14 amino acids. The V segment lost 3 bases and the J segment 3 bases; nucleotides outside the gene matches: 5. Germline assignment: CDR1 KGHSH and CDR2 LQKENI. The DNA of the CDR3 is TGTGCCAGCTCACCTGACAGGGAACTCTACGAGCAGTACTTC. This gives the protein CASSPDRELYEQYF.

The rearrangement joins TRBV9 to TRBJ1-2; 7 bases line up with TRBD1. J was trimmed by 4 bases and V by 0 bases; bases with no gene match: 6. Germline lookup yields CDR1 SGDLS and CDR2 YYNGEE. This CDR3 contains 15 residues. CDR3 in amino acids: CASSVELTGLYGYTF. DNA for the CDR3: TGTGCCAGCAGCGTAGAACTGACAGGGCTCTATGGCTACACCTTC.

This clone was counted a few times. The CDR3 DNA is TGTGCCAGCAGCCCCCCCTCCCAGGGCGGTGAAAAACTGTTTTTT. Translating it yields CASSPPSQGGEKLFF. The chain recombines TRBV7-9 with TRBJ1-4, with a possible D match to TRBD1 (5 bases). Trimming shortened V by 5 bases and J by 7 bases, and 17 bases separated the two germline ends. CDR1 is SEHNR, CDR2 FQNEAQ, per germline (reference sequence). This CDR3 region has 15 residues.

The rearrangement links TRBV7-8 to TRBJ2-2; 10 bases map to TRBD2. The trim removed 5 bases at V and 4 bases at J, leaving 7 bases unmatched. Germline V gene lookup returns CDR1 SGHVS and CDR2 FQNEAQ. This CDR3 is 16 amino acids long. The CDR3 DNA is TGTGCCAGCAGCCCTCGTAGCGGGAGGAGCACCGGGGAGCTGTTTTTT. Translation: CASSPRSGRSTGELFF.

The chain employs TRBV7-8 and TRBJ1-3; tentative D call: TRBD1 (5 bases). The CDR3 runs 16 residues. Trimming removed 5 bases at V and 0 bases at J, with 14 bases between. The germline V gene encodes CDR1 SGHVS and CDR2 FQNEAQ. In nucleotides, the CDR3 is TGTGCCAGCAGCCCCCGGGGGGGGAACTCTGGAAACACCATATATTTT. It yields the protein CASSPRGGNSGNTIYF.

This chain uses TRBV6-5 with TRBJ1-1; D unresolved. This CDR3 spans 13 amino acids. V was clipped by 5 bases and J by 4 bases, with 11 bases between them. Germline CDR1 MNHEY, CDR2 SVGAGI. CDR3 amino acids: CASSMEGFTEAFF. CDR3 sequence (DNA): TGTGCCAGCAGTATGGAGGGATTCACTGAAGCTTTCTTT.

This clone was picked up one time. The V call is TRBV29-1, the J call TRBJ2-1, with D perhaps TRBD2 (6 bases). CDR1 is SQVTM and CDR2 is ANQGSEA in the germline V gene. This CDR3 contains 13 residues. V lost 6 bases to trimming and J lost 3 bases, with 12 bases between them. CDR3 DNA sequence: TGCAGCGTAAAAGCCGGGGGCTACAATGAGCAGTTCTTC. It encodes CSVKAGGYNEQFF.

The rearrangement links TRBV5-1 to TRBJ1-3; no clear D. The germline CDR1 and CDR2 sequences are SGHRS and YFSETQ. V lost 1 base and J 0 bases, leaving 8 bases between the germline ends. This CDR3 is 15 amino acids long. The CDR3 coding sequence is TGCGCCAGCAGCTTGAACACGGGCTCTGGAAACACCATATATTTT. Amino acid sequence: CASSLNTGSGNTIYF.

The chain recombines TRBV14 with TRBJ2-1; a possible D gene is TRBD2 (6 bases). Per the germline V gene, CDR1 is SGHDN and CDR2 is FVKESK. The CDR3 covers 17 residues. V dropped 2 bases and J dropped 3 bases, with 17 bases sitting between them. The DNA of the CDR3 is TGTGCCAGCAGCCAAAGAGCGGGCCTGAACCTCTACAATGAGCAGTTCTTC. Residues: CASSQRAGLNLYNEQFF. Filled out from reference TRBV14 and TRBJ2-1, the complete variable domain reads EAGVTQFPSHSVIEKGQTVTLRCDPISGHDNLYWYRRVMGKEIKFLLHFVKESKQDESGMPNNRFLAERTGGTYSTLKVQPAELEDSGVYFCASSQRAGLNLYNEQFFGPGTRLTVL.

This chain links TRBV5-1 with TRBJ1-1; 8 bases map to TRBD1. V lost 4 bases and J lost 4; bases outside the gene matches: 9. CDR3 size: 15 residues. Germline CDR1 SGHRS, CDR2 YFSETQ. Here the CDR3 DNA reads TGCGCCAGCAGCACCGGACAGGGTGGAGTCACTGAAGCTTTCTTT. Its protein product is CASSTGQGGVTEAFF.

This clone was recorded only once. The chain links TRBV4-3 to TRBJ2-2, with 9 bases matching TRBD1. The J segment lost 5 bases and the V segment lost 4 bases, leaving 8 bases of the junction unmatched. This CDR3 comprises 16 residues. CDR1 and CDR2 (germline): LGHNA, YSLEER. The CDR3 loop reads CASSPDRGGVTGELFF. The CDR3 DNA follows: TGCGCCAGCAGCCCGGACAGGGGAGGAGTGACCGGGGAGCTGTTTTTT.

This chain connects TRBV28 to TRBJ2-5; 9 bases are shared with TRBD1. The CDR3 sequence is 18 residues long. Germline CDR1 reads MDHEN; CDR2 reads SYDVKM. The V segment lost 5 bases and the J segment 4 bases; nucleotides outside the gene matches: 17. CDR3: CASSPWDYRGRFPETQYF. In DNA form, the CDR3 reads TGTGCCAGCAGTCCTTGGGACTACAGGGGGCGATTTCCAGAGACCCAGTACTTC.

The chain recombines TRBV3-1 (or the pseudogene TRBV3-2) with TRBJ1-3; D call uncertain. The V gene's germline CDR1 is LGHDT and CDR2 YNNKEL (reference sequence). CDR3 length: 14 residues. Between the trimmed V and J ends, which lost 4 bases and 0 bases, there was a span of 7 bases. The CDR3 loop is CASSPLGSGNTIYF. In DNA form, the CDR3 reads TGTGCCAGCAGCCCCCTAGGCTCTGGAAACACCATATATTTT.

The chain recombines TRBV4-3 with TRBJ2-2; 8 bases align to TRBD2. J lost 1 base, V lost 1 base, and 5 bases had no gene match. Per germline, CDR1 LGHNA and CDR2 YSLEER. The CDR3 loop spans 17 amino acids. The CDR3 is CASSQAIAGGNTGELFF. The CDR3 DNA follows: TGCGCCAGCAGCCAAGCGATCGCGGGGGGGAACACCGGGGAGCTGTTTTTT.

V usage is TRBV11-2 and J usage is TRBJ1-6, with TRBD1 matching 7 bases. The CDR3 sequence is 15 residues long. Germline loops: CDR1 SGHAT, CDR2 FQNNGV. V trimming: 6 bases; J trimming: 6 bases; junction bases outside the gene matches: 8. CDR3 region: CASRPTGYTNSPLHF. Written as DNA, the CDR3 is TGTGCCAGCAGACCGACAGGGTATACTAATTCACCCCTCCACTTT.

The rearrangement links TRBV6-2 or TRBV6-3 to TRBJ2-7; TRBD2 is a possible D gene (5 bases). The germline V gene has CDR1 MNHEY and CDR2 SVGEGT. Trimming removed 2 bases at V and 7 bases at J, with 15 bases between. The CDR3 spans 14 residues. The chain's CDR3 is CASSYAGGVREQYF. CDR3 in DNA: TGTGCCAGCAGTTACGCGGGTGGGGTTCGGGAGCAGTACTTC.

This clone has a single count. This chain links TRBV28 with TRBJ2-7, with 10 bases fitting TRBD1. The CDR3 consists of 14 residues. The V and J ends lost 8 bases and 4 bases, in that order; junction bases with no gene match: 8. CDR1 is MDHEN, CDR2 SYDVKM, per germline. This chain's CDR3 is CASSGGQGRYEQYF. The CDR3 nucleotides read TGTGCCAGCTCAGGGGGACAGGGGCGATACGAGCAGTACTTC.